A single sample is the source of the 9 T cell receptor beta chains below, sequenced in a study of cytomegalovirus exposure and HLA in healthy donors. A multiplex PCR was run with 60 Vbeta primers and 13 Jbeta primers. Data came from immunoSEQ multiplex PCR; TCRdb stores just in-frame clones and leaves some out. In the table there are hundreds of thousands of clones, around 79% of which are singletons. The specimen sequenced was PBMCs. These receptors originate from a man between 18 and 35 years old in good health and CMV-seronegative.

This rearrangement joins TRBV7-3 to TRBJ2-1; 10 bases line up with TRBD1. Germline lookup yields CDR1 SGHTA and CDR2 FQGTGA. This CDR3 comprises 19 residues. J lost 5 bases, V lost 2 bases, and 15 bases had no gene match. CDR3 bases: TGTGCCAGCAGCTTATACGGTTTTCGGACAGGGGGACGGAACAATGAGCAGTTCTTC. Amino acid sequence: CASSLYGFRTGGRNNEQFF.

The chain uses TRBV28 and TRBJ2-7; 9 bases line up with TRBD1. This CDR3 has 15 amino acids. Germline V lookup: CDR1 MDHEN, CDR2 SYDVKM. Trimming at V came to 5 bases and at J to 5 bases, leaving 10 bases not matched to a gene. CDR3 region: CASSPRQGGFNEQYF. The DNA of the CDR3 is TGTGCCAGCAGTCCTAGACAGGGGGGCTTCAACGAGCAGTACTTC.

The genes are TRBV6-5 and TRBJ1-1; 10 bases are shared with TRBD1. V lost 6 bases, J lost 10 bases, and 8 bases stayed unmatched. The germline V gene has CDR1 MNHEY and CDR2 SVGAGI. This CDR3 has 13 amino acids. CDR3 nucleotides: TGTGCCAGCAGGGGGGTCGACAGGGGGCGAGCTTTCTTT. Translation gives CASRGVDRGRAFF.

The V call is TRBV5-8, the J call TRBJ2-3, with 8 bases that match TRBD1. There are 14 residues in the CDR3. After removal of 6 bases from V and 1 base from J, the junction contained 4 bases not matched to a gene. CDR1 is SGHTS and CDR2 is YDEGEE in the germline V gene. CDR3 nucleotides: TGTGCCAGCATGCCGACAGGGGGCACAGATACGCAGTATTTT. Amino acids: CASMPTGGTDTQYF.

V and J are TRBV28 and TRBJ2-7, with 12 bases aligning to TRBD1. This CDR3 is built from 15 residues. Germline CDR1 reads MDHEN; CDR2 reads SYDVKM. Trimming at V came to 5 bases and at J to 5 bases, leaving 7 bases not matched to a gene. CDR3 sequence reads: CASSPPGQGAHEQYF. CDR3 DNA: TGTGCCAGCAGTCCACCGGGACAGGGGGCCCACGAGCAGTACTTC.

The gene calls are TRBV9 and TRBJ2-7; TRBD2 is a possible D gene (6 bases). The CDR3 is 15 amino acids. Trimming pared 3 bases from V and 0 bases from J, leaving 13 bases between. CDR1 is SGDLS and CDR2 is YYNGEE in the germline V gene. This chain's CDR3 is CASSARGDFSYEQYF. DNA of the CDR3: TGTGCCAGCAGCGCTCGCGGGGACTTCTCCTACGAGCAGTACTTC. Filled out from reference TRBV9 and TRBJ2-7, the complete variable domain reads DSGVTQTPKHLITATGQRVTLRCSPRSGDLSVYWYQQSLDQGLQFLIQYYNGEERAKGNILERFSAQQFPDLHSELNLSSLELGDSALYFCASSARGDFSYEQYFGPGTRLTVT.

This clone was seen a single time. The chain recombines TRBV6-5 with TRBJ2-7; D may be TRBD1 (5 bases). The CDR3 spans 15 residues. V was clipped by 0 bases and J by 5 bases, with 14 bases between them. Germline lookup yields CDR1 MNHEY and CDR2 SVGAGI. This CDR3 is CASSYSTQGGDEQYF. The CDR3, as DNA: TGTGCCAGCAGTTACTCGACGCAGGGCGGAGACGAGCAGTACTTC.

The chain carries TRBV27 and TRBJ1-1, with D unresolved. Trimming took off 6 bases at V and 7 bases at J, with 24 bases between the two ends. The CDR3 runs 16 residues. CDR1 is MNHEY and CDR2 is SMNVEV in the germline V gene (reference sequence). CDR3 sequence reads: CASSPLRKPNAYEAFF. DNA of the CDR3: TGTGCCAGCAGCCCACTTAGAAAGCCTAACGCTTATGAAGCTTTCTTT.

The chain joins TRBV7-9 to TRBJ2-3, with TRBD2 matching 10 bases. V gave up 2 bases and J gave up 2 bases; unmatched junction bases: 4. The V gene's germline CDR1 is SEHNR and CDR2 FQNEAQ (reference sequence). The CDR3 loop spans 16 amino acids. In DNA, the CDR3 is TGTGCCAGCAGCTTACTCACTAGCGGGACCACAGATACGCAGTATTTT. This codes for CASSLLTSGTTDTQYF.